This T cell receptor beta chain is drawn from a study of cytomegalovirus exposure and HLA in healthy donors. In germline, CDR1 is SEHNR, CDR2 FQNEAQ (reference sequence). The CDR3 length is 17 residues. Details on this clone: Its ends do not fully match the called genes, so a read error is possible.

It was with 60 Vbeta and 13 Jbeta primers that the PCR ran. Sequencing used immunoSEQ multiplex PCR; TCRdb keeps in-frame clones, though not all of them. The sample yields approximately 190,000 clones, roughly 80% seen once. The receptor was isolated from a woman between 18 and 29 years old in good health and CMV-seronegative. The sample taken for sequencing was PBMCs. The V call is TRBV7-9, the J call TRBJ2-5, with TRBD2 matching 11 bases. CDR3 amino acids: CSSKGNLAGGAPETQYF. As DNA, the CDR3 is TGTTCCAGCAAAGGAAATTTAGCGGGAGGGGCCCCAGAGACCCAGTACTTC. Together with reference TRBV7-9 and TRBJ2-5, the CDR3 gives the full variable domain: DTGVSQNPRHKITKRGQNVTFRCDPISEHNRLYWYRQTLGQGPEFLTYFQNEAQLEKSRLLSDRFSAERPKGSFSTLEIQRTEQGDSAMYLCSSKGNLAGGAPETQYFGPGTRLLVL.